Sequencing of this T cell receptor beta chain was carried out in a study of CD8+ T cells in alopecia areata. J lost 6 bases, V lost 7 bases, and 7 bases had no gene match. The germline V gene has CDR1 SGHDT and CDR2 YYEEEE. The CDR3 runs to 14 residues. Remarks on this clone: Its antigen is unknown.

Following RNA extraction, reverse transcription yielded cDNA that acted as the sequencing template. Sequencing used immunoSEQ multiplex PCR; TCRdb keeps in-frame clones, though not all of them. This table holds about 130,000 clones, 49% found once. Peripheral blood and lesional scalp punch biopsies were taken from alopecia areata patients. Sorting from PBMCs produced CD4+ and CD8+ T cells. Study observations and caveats: Among patients, TCR sharing was less clear than in mice, a difference possibly due in part to HLA diversity in the patient population.

The TCR comes from a human donor with alopecia areata. The specimen comprised CD8+ T cells sorted from blood, sampled at week 0. The chain uses TRBV5-6 and TRBJ2-1, with 10 bases matching TRBD1. The CDR3 DNA is TGTGCCAGCTTTCGGGACAGGGGAGGCAATGAGCAGTTCTTC. This gives the protein CASFRDRGGNEQFF.